This is a list of T cell receptor beta chains from one sample in a study of CD8+ T cells in alopecia areata. Profiled with immunoSEQ multiplex PCR; TCRdb holds only in-frame clones, not every one. The sample has 200,000 to 250,000 clones, roughly 40% seen once. This specimen was CD4+ T cells sorted from blood, taken at approximately week 37, from a patient treated with tofacitinib. The origin of the receptors is a human donor with alopecia areata. The conserved cysteine and the conserved F or W are not part of the CDR3 here. Each record gives: V gene, CDR3 length, CDR3 protein.

TRBV2 | 13 | ASSPGAGSYNEQF
TRBV7-9 | 13 | ASSSGEVRTDTQY
TRBV5-1 | 12 | ASSPGGSADTQY
TRBV7-6 | 12 | ASSFGLPQETQY
TRBV29-1 | 11 | SVVLGTNTEAF
TRBV29-1 | 14 | SVEGSTSGRINEQF
TRBV7-2 | 11 | ASSLVLTDTQY
TRBV2 | 11 | ASVVRITDTQY
TRBV5-1 | 12 | ASRRGTEGETQY
TRBV10-3 | 12 | AISTGDGANVLT
TRBV5-1 | 14 | ASSSGLAGATDTQY
TRBV30 | 13 | AWRMSSGRDYEQY
TRBV30 | 12 | AWSIGQGGQPQH
TRBV5-4 | 12 | ASSLDPGGETQY
TRBV5-1 | 13 | ASSSPGLGSDTQY
TRBV7-2 | 13 | ASSPQPTWNNEQF
TRBV5-1 | 15 | ASSLGLTSGNTGELF
TRBV29-1 | 13 | SAGTGGSGANVLT
TRBV7-9 | 10 | ASSASSAGYT
TRBV10-3 | 12 | AISESQANYGYT
TRBV30 | 13 | AWSGSRTRGDEQF
TRBV5-1 | 11 | ASSKGQIYEQY
TRBV10-3 | 11 | AIRGQGLNEQF
TRBV29-1 | 10 | STGGHQETQY
TRBV6-5 | 10 | ASSYSWGLEF
TRBV11-1 | 12 | ASSPTSGYNEQF
TRBV30 | 15 | ACLPGLAGGPKHEQF
TRBV6-1 | 11 | ASSERALREAF
TRBV18 | 10 | ASRGTEYGYT
TRBV4-1 | 13 | ASSQDHLGWTGYT
TRBV19 | 11 | ASSSLQGGEQY
TRBV10-3 | 12 | AISGGAANYGYT
TRBV23-1 | 16 | ASSQGKGLAGTTDTQY
TRBV30 | 12 | ACRGTGNTDTQY
TRBV5-1 | 13 | ASSYGLAGGGEQY
TRBV2 | 11 | ASNSGTSIEQY
TRBV5-1 | 11 | ASSLPGSTEAF
TRBV4-1 | 13 | ASSQGLAGPYEQY
TRBV7-2 | 12 | ASSTDRGLSGYT
TRBV10-3 | 12 | AISEKGQGETQY
TRBV28 | 11 | ASSETGVYGYT
TRBV30 | 12 | AWSVEGVRQPQH
TRBV5-1 | 12 | ASSLVGGPGEQF
TRBV7-8 | 15 | ASGPYTGGRWRETQY
TRBV4-3 | 14 | ASSQGPPSGANVLT
TRBV25-1 | 13 | ASSPISGSYNEQF
TRBV6-1 | 14 | ASSDRGISSYNEQF
TRBV5-1 | 11 | ASSFLEGETQY
TRBV7-2 | 12 | ASSQAGPGGTQY
TRBV6-1 | 12 | ASRMTGGDEKLF
TRBV14 | 11 | ASSATGRGKLF
TRBV30 | 15 | AWSVFRWADYTDTQY
TRBV1 | 15 | TSSRKRGRAWNDTQY